This TCR beta chain is drawn from a study of T cells in Graves' hyperthyroidism and ophthalmopathy. J gave up 5 bases and V 4 bases, and 7 bases lay outside the gene matches. The CDR3 is 14 residues long. Per germline, CDR1 SNHLY and CDR2 FYNNEI. Diagnostic decisions used clinical symptoms, serum thyroxine and TRAb, thyroid ultrasound and orbital computed tomography. It was RNA transcripts that yielded the amplified TCR beta CDR3 regions. During a first-round RT-PCR of the TCR CDR3, the HTBI primer set was used. One entry per CDR3 protein, called by TCRdb with MiXCR from the multiplex PCR reads. The data contain fewer than 600,000 distinct CDR3 sequences, about 15% of them singletons. Study-wide points: From stable hyperthyroidism, ophthalmopathy was set apart by a 13 V-J model.

Many counts were recorded for this clonotype. Antigen specificity is unknown. The specimen was blood. This receptor was taken from a woman between 18 and 29 years old with Graves' hyperthyroidism. V is TRBV2 and J is TRBJ1-2; 7 nucleotides agree with TRBD1. CDR3 in amino acids: CASSADRAFYGYTF. The CDR3 bases are TGTGCCAGCAGTGCCGACAGGGCCTTTTATGGCTACACCTTC.